This is a list of T cell receptor beta chains from one sample in a study of T cells and Merkel cell carcinoma outcomes. TCRdb's copy holds only in-frame clones and misses some; the assay was immunoSEQ multiplex PCR. Among 15,000 to 18,000 clones listed, more than 75% were seen once. Sequencing was done on a sample of tumor tissue from Merkel cell carcinoma. These receptors were obtained from a human donor with Merkel cell carcinoma. The CDR3 runs from the conserved cysteine through the conserved F or W. Fields, in order: D gene, V gene, clone size, J gene, CDR3 DNA, CDR3 protein. A D gene is named only where the DNA matches it firmly. Clone size is not always given. Where it is, it says once, few, many or a class for expanded clones.

d_gene: TRBD2; v_gene: TRBV10-3; abundance: -; j_gene: TRBJ2-5; CDR3nt: TGTGCCATCAGTGACCGGACTAGCGGGGGCCCAGAGACCCAGTACTTC; CDR3aa: CAISDRTSGGPETQYF
d_gene: TRBD1; v_gene: TRBV4-1; abundance: -; j_gene: TRBJ1-4; CDR3nt: TGCGCCAGCAGCTATTCAGCTCCGGGACAGATGAATGATCAACTGTTTTTT; CDR3aa: CASSYSAPGQMNDQLFF
d_gene: -; v_gene: TRBV20-1; abundance: few; j_gene: TRBJ2-1; CDR3nt: TGCAGTCCACAACAGGGCAATGAGCAGTTCTTC; CDR3aa: CSPQQGNEQFF
d_gene: -; v_gene: TRBV29-1; abundance: -; j_gene: TRBJ2-2; CDR3nt: TGCAGCGTTGAAGTCTCCTATAACACCGGGGAGCTGTTTTTT; CDR3aa: CSVEVSYNTGELFF
d_gene: TRBD1; v_gene: TRBV6-6; abundance: -; j_gene: TRBJ1-1; CDR3nt: TGTGCCAGCATCCACGGGACAGCGAACACTGAAGCTTTCTTT; CDR3aa: CASIHGTANTEAFF
d_gene: -; v_gene: TRBV13; abundance: -; j_gene: TRBJ2-1; CDR3nt: TGTGCCAGCAGCTTAGAGAGGAGCTCCTACAATGAGCAGTTCTTC; CDR3aa: CASSLERSSYNEQFF
d_gene: -; v_gene: TRBV4-1; abundance: -; j_gene: TRBJ1-2; CDR3nt: TGCGCCAGCAGCCAAGGTCCCTACGGGATTCTACGTGGCTACACCTTC; CDR3aa: CASSQGPYGILRGYTF
d_gene: -; v_gene: TRBV5-6; abundance: -; j_gene: TRBJ1-3; CDR3nt: TGTGCCAGCACCTCCAAGAGCTCTGGAAACACCATATATTTT; CDR3aa: CASTSKSSGNTIYF
d_gene: -; v_gene: TRBV27; abundance: -; j_gene: TRBJ1-1; CDR3nt: TGTGCCAGCCGGCTCCGAACCCATTTCGAAGCTTTCTTT; CDR3aa: CASRLRTHFEAFF
d_gene: -; v_gene: TRBV15; abundance: -; j_gene: TRBJ1-1; CDR3nt: TGTGCCACCAGCAGGGCAGGGGTGAACACTGAAGCTTTCTTT; CDR3aa: CATSRAGVNTEAFF
d_gene: TRBD1; v_gene: TRBV30; abundance: few; j_gene: TRBJ2-1; CDR3nt: TGTGCCTGGAACGACCGGGACAGCTTCTACAATGAGCAGTTCTTC; CDR3aa: CAWNDRDSFYNEQFF
d_gene: -; v_gene: TRBV9; abundance: -; j_gene: TRBJ2-1; CDR3nt: TGTGCCAGTAGCGTAGGCGGGGGACAGCCCTACAATGAGCAGTTCTTC; CDR3aa: CASSVGGGQPYNEQFF
d_gene: -; v_gene: TRBV11-3; abundance: -; j_gene: TRBJ2-2; CDR3nt: TGTGCCAGCAGCCCCGCCTTTGGGGGAAGACACCACGGGGCCGGGGAGCTGTTTTTT; CDR3aa: CASSPAFGGRHHGAGELFF
d_gene: TRBD2; v_gene: TRBV5-6; abundance: -; j_gene: TRBJ2-1; CDR3nt: TGTGCCAGCAGCCTAGCGGGAGGGACCTACAATGAGCAGTTCTTC; CDR3aa: CASSLAGGTYNEQFF
d_gene: TRBD1; v_gene: TRBV7-9; abundance: -; j_gene: TRBJ1-1; CDR3nt: TGTGCCAGCACCCTCGACAGGGTCCCCACTGAAGCTTTCTTT; CDR3aa: CASTLDRVPTEAFF